Each of the 28 T cell receptor beta chains below was sequenced from the same sample in a study of T cell changes during pregnancy in multiple sclerosis. Profiled with immunoSEQ multiplex PCR; TCRdb holds only in-frame clones, not every one. The sample includes roughly 47,000 clones, over 75% seen only once; the top ten take 6.5% to 8.5%. The specimen comprised CD8+ T cells from peripheral blood mononuclear cells, sampled in the second trimester of pregnancy. The origin of the receptors is a female donor with multiple sclerosis, enrolled in a pregnancy study.

The chain employs TRBV6-1 and TRBJ1-3; D gene uncertain. V shed 0 bases and J shed 3 bases, with 6 bases lying between them. Germline CDR1 reads MNHNS; CDR2 reads SASEGT. The CDR3 spans 14 residues. The CDR3: CASSEAEIGNTIYF. CDR3 DNA: TGTGCCAGCAGTGAAGCGGAGATTGGAAACACCATATATTTT.

The chain links TRBV2 to TRBJ1-1; tentatively, D is TRBD1 (6 bases). The CDR3 has 13 amino acids. Germline values: CDR1 SNHLY, CDR2 FYNNEI. The ends were cut back, 1 base at V and 4 bases at J, with 7 bases in the middle. The CDR3 loop is CASSEGGPTEAFF. The CDR3 DNA reads TGTGCCAGCAGTGAAGGGGGGCCCACTGAAGCTTTCTTT.

The rearrangement links TRBV4-2 to TRBJ2-7; no reliable D call. V dropped 0 bases and J dropped 1 base, with 10 bases sitting between them. This CDR3 is 15 amino acids long. CDR1 is LGHNA, CDR2 YNFKEQ, per germline. The CDR3 loop is CASSQDHSVSYEQYF. As DNA, the CDR3 is TGTGCCAGCAGCCAAGATCATTCGGTATCCTACGAGCAGTACTTC.

The chain uses TRBV9 and TRBJ2-3, with D possibly being TRBD2 (5 bases). The germline V and J ends were trimmed by 4 bases and 7 bases, with 10 bases remaining between them. This CDR3 has 12 residues. CDR1 and CDR2 (germline): SGDLS, YYNGEE. The CDR3 region is CASSTGLNTQYF. In nucleotides, the CDR3 is TGTGCCAGCAGCACCGGACTGAATACGCAGTATTTT.

The chain couples TRBV9 to TRBJ1-1, with D perhaps matching TRBD1 (6 bases). Germline loops: CDR1 SGDLS, CDR2 YYNGEE. Trimming shortened V by 4 bases and J by 2 bases, and 9 bases separated the two germline ends. The CDR3 consists of 13 residues. For the CDR3, the DNA is TGTGCCAGCAGCAGGGGGGGTAACACTGAAGCTTTCTTT. As protein: CASSRGGNTEAFF.

This chain connects TRBV10-2 to TRBJ2-3, with D possibly TRBD2 on 5 matching bases. The CDR3 spans 14 residues. Germline CDR1 reads WSHSY; CDR2 reads SAAADI. With 5 bases removed from V and 0 bases from J, the gap between germline ends came to 9 bases. The CDR3 sequence: CASSLAASTDTQYF. The CDR3 coding sequence is TGCGCCAGCAGTCTAGCAGCTAGCACAGATACGCAGTATTTT.

This chain joins TRBV2 and TRBJ1-2; D is unresolved. This CDR3 region has 13 residues. CDR1 and CDR2 (germline): SNHLY, FYNNEI. V lost 3 bases to trimming and J lost 4 bases, with 9 bases between them. The CDR3 coding sequence is TGTGCCAGCAGTGAGGCCGATCCCTATGGCTACACCTTC. It codes for CASSEADPYGYTF.

The V gene is TRBV7-9, the J gene TRBJ2-7; perhaps TRBD2 as D (5 bases). Between the trimmed V and J ends, which lost 8 bases and 0 bases, there was a span of 17 bases. The CDR3 has 15 amino acids. The germline CDR1 and CDR2 sequences are SEHNR and FQNEAQ (reference sequence). CDR3 sequence: CASESHTGSSYEQYF. As DNA, the CDR3 is TGTGCCAGCGAGAGTCATACGGGAAGCTCCTACGAGCAGTACTTC.

The chain carries TRBV28 and TRBJ1-5; TRBD1 matches 8 bases. V lost 1 base and J lost 0; bases outside the gene matches: 8. This CDR3 has 18 amino acids. From germline, CDR1 is MDHEN and CDR2 SYDVKM. CDR3 loop: CASSLSTGVMDSNQPQHF. CDR3 in DNA: TGTGCCAGCAGTTTATCGACAGGGGTGATGGATAGCAATCAGCCCCAGCATTTT.

This rearrangement joins TRBV2 to TRBJ1-4, with 8 positions matching TRBD1. J gave up 7 bases and V 1 base, and 5 bases lay outside the gene matches. Per germline, CDR1 SNHLY and CDR2 FYNNEI. This CDR3 comprises 15 residues. DNA for the CDR3: TGTGCCAGCAGTGAAGGGGCAGGGGGCGGTGAAAAACTGTTTTTT. Translation gives CASSEGAGGGEKLFF.

J is TRBJ1-1 and V is TRBV19; D is perhaps TRBD1 (6 bases). CDR1 and CDR2 from the germline V gene are LNHDA and SQIVND (reference sequence). V gave up 5 bases and J gave up 3 bases, with 16 bases separating them. The CDR3 is 15 amino acids. CDR3 sequence reads: CASSPPDRTYTEAFF. CDR3 coding DNA: TGTGCCAGTAGTCCCCCGGACAGAACTTACACTGAAGCTTTCTTT.

The chain is built from TRBV5-4 and TRBJ1-1; 10 bases agree with TRBD1. V trimming: 7 bases; J trimming: 2 bases; junction bases outside the gene matches: 2. Germline assignment: CDR1 SGHNT and CDR2 YYREEE (reference sequence). This CDR3 comprises 13 residues. CDR3 sequence reads: CASGQGDNTEAFF. The CDR3 DNA reads TGTGCCAGCGGACAGGGGGATAACACTGAAGCTTTCTTT.

This sequence joins TRBV7-9 and TRBJ1-3; D not certain. Germline CDR1 is SEHNR and CDR2 is FQNEAQ (reference sequence). The CDR3 runs 16 residues. The germline V and J ends were trimmed by 4 bases and 6 bases, with 19 bases remaining between them. For the CDR3, the DNA is TGTGCCAGCAGCTCCCAGGTCGCCGTGATCCAAAACACCATATATTTT. Its translation: CASSSQVAVIQNTIYF.

The rearrangement joins TRBV7-2 to TRBJ2-7; 8 nucleotides agree with TRBD1. The CDR3 is made up of 16 amino acids. J gave up 6 bases and V 6 bases, and 16 bases lay outside the gene matches. Germline-derived CDR1 and CDR2 are SGHTA and FQGNSA. The CDR3 DNA sequence: TGTGCCAGCAGTCCGCCCCCGGGACAGGACCAAGGCGAGCAGTACTTC. It specifies CASSPPPGQDQGEQYF. Full variable domain (rest looked up from reference TRBV7-2 and TRBJ2-7): GAGVSQSPSNKVTEKGKDVELRCDPISGHTALYWYRQSLGQGLEFLIYFQGNSAPDKSGLPSDRFSAERTGGSVSTLTIQRTQQEDSAVYLCASSPPPGQDQGEQYFGPGTRLTVT.

The rearrangement links TRBV23-1 to TRBJ2-2; possibly TRBD2 for D (5 bases). TRBV23-1 is classed as an ORF, of uncertain function. This CDR3 spans 17 amino acids. The V and J ends lost 2 bases and 4 bases respectively, with 17 bases between them. This chain's CDR3 is CASSQEGREIGTGELFF. For the CDR3, the DNA is TGCGCCAGCAGTCAAGAGGGAAGGGAAATAGGCACCGGGGAGCTGTTTTTT.

The rearrangement links TRBV19 to TRBJ2-1; D unresolved. The CDR3 is 12 residues long. Per the germline V gene, CDR1 is LNHDA and CDR2 is SQIVND (reference sequence). Trimming took off 3 bases at V and 6 bases at J, with 6 bases between the two ends. CDR3 in DNA: TGTGCCAGTAGTATCTATCTCAATGAGCAGTTCTTC. Its translation: CASSIYLNEQFF.

V gene TRBV7-2 combines with J gene TRBJ1-1; D remains ambiguous. CDR1 and CDR2 from the germline V gene are SGHTA and FQGNSA. CDR3 length: 15 residues. Trimming stripped 5 bases from V and 1 base from J, with 14 bases between. CDR3: CASSLHGSGNTEAFF. Written as DNA, the CDR3 is TGTGCCAGCAGCCTCCACGGGAGCGGGAACACTGAAGCTTTCTTT.

The rearrangement links TRBV13 to TRBJ1-5, with D unclear. This CDR3 region has 15 residues. V dropped 1 base and J dropped 2 bases, with 9 bases sitting between them. Per germline, CDR1 PRHDT and CDR2 FYEKMQ (reference sequence). CDR3 DNA: TGTGCCAGCAGCTTAGCCGGGTCGGGCAATCAGCCCCAGCATTTT. It yields the protein CASSLAGSGNQPQHF.

The rearrangement joins TRBV11-2 to TRBJ1-2, with D possibly being TRBD1 (6 bases). Trimming took 3 bases from V and 4 from J, leaving 9 bases between them. Germline lookup yields CDR1 SGHAT and CDR2 FQNNGV. The CDR3 is 13 residues long. CDR3 bases: TGTGCCAGCAGCTTCGGGGACACCTATGGCTACACCTTC. Translating gives CASSFGDTYGYTF.

The chain recombines TRBV4-1 with TRBJ1-5; D uncertain. Per the germline V gene, CDR1 is MGHRA and CDR2 is YSYEKL. The CDR3 contains 15 residues. Trimming removed 0 bases at V and 1 base at J, with 7 bases between. The CDR3 sequence: CASSQDRRSNQPQHF. The CDR3 region has the DNA TGCGCCAGCAGCCAAGACAGGAGGAGCAATCAGCCCCAGCATTTT.

The chain is built from TRBV7-9 and TRBJ2-7; 9 bases fit TRBD2. V lost 1 base, J lost 2 bases, and 6 bases stayed unmatched. CDR1 and CDR2 (germline): SEHNR, FQNEAQ (reference sequence). This CDR3 region has 16 residues. The chain's CDR3 is CASSLVGVAGAYEQYF. CDR3 sequence (DNA): TGTGCCAGCAGCTTAGTAGGCGTAGCGGGGGCCTACGAGCAGTACTTC.

V is TRBV5-1 and J is TRBJ1-6; TRBD1 aligns across 8 bases. Germline loops: CDR1 SGHRS, CDR2 YFSETQ. This CDR3 spans 16 amino acids. Losses at the gene ends were 2 bases for V and 6 bases for J; bases not matched to a gene: 7. CDR3 DNA: TGCGCCAGCAGCTTCACAGGGGGTGTCGTTAATTCACCCCTCCACTTT. Translation gives CASSFTGGVVNSPLHF.

J is TRBJ2-1 and V is TRBV6-5; no definite D call. With 7 bases removed from V and 6 bases from J, the gap between germline ends came to 13 bases. This CDR3 is 13 amino acids long. Per germline, CDR1 MNHEY and CDR2 SVGAGI. The CDR3 here is CASTAGSGNEQFF. The CDR3 DNA is TGTGCCAGCACGGCCGGGTCGGGCAATGAGCAGTTCTTC.

The CDR3 sequence: CASSEREVGYEQYF. The CDR3 DNA is TGTGCCAGCAGCGAGCGGGAGGTGGGGTACGAGCAGTACTTC. V and J are TRBV5-4 and TRBJ2-7; 9 nucleotides align to TRBD2. This CDR3 spans 14 amino acids. Germline V gene lookup returns CDR1 SGHNT and CDR2 YYREEE (reference sequence). With 4 bases clipped from V and 4 bases from J, the junction kept 6 bases outside the gene matches.

This chain joins TRBV28 and TRBJ2-1; TRBD1 might be the D (6 bases). V lost 6 bases and J lost 8, with 8 bases in between. Germline CDR1 MDHEN, CDR2 SYDVKM. The CDR3 length is 11 residues. The CDR3 DNA sequence: TGTGCCAGCAGCTACAGGGATGAGCAGTTCTTC. Translation gives CASSYRDEQFF.

CDR3 loop: CAILEEANYGYTF. In DNA, the CDR3 is TGTGCCATACTGGAGGAAGCTAACTATGGCTACACCTTC. The chain links TRBV7-9 to TRBJ1-2; D gene ambiguous. CDR1 and CDR2 from the germline V gene are SEHNR and FQNEAQ (reference sequence). The CDR3 runs to 13 residues. V shed 10 bases and J shed 0 bases, with 12 bases lying between them.

This chain joins TRBV29-1 and TRBJ1-2; 9 bases are a match to TRBD1. The trim removed 2 bases at V and 0 bases at J, leaving 4 bases unmatched. CDR3 size: 15 residues. CDR1 and CDR2 (germline): SQVTM, ANQGSEA. Here the CDR3 reads CSVEKDRGSNYGYTF. CDR3 DNA sequence: TGCAGCGTTGAAAAGGACAGGGGATCTAACTATGGCTACACCTTC.

A remark on this clone: This same CDR3 is encoded by further DNA sequences in the sample. The chain links TRBV30 to TRBJ2-7; 7 nucleotides align to TRBD1. Germline V gene sequence: CDR1 GTSNPN, CDR2 SVGIG (reference sequence). The CDR3 runs to 12 residues. J lost 3 bases, V lost 1 base, and 0 bases had no gene match. The CDR3 spells CAWSGQGYEQYF. The CDR3 bases are TGTGCCTGGAGTGGACAGGGCTACGAGCAGTACTTC.